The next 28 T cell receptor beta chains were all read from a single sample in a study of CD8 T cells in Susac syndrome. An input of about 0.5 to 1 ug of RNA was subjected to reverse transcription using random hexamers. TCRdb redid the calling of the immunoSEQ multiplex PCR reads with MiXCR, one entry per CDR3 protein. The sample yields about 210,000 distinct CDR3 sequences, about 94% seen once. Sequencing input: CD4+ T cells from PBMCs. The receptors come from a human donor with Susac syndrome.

Written as DNA, the CDR3 is TGTGCCAGCAGTGCAGGGTCCGGGGAGCTGTTTTTT. Translation gives CASSAGSGELFF. The V call is TRBV6-4, the J call TRBJ2-2, with D perhaps TRBD1 (5 bases). Trimming removed 4 bases at V and 6 bases at J, with 6 bases between. The CDR3 has 12 amino acids. Germline assignment: CDR1 MRHNA and CDR2 SNTAGT.

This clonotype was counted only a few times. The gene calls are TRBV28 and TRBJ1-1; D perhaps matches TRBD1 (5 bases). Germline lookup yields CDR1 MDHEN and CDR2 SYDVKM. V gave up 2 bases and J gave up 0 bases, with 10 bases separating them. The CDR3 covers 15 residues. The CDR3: CASSLVGQMNTEAFF. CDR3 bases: TGTGCCAGCAGTTTAGTGGGGCAGATGAACACTGAAGCTTTCTTT.

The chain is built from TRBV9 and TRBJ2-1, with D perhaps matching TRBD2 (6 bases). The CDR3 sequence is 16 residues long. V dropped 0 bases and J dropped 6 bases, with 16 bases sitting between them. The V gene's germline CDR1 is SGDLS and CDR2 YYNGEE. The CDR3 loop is CASSVGGGDGFNEQFF. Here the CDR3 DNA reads TGTGCCAGCAGCGTAGGTGGCGGGGACGGATTCAATGAGCAGTTCTTC.

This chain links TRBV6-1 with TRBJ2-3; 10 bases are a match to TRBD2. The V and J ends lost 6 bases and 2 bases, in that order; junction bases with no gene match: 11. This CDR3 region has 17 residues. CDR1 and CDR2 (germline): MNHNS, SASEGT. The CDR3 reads CASSASTTSGDTDTQYF. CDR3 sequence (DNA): TGTGCCAGCAGCGCCTCCACCACTAGCGGGGACACAGATACGCAGTATTTT.

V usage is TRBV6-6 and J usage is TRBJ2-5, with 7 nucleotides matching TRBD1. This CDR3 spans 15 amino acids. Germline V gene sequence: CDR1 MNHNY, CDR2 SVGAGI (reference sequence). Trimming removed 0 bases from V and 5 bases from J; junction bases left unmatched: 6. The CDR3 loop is CASSYSKGAGETQYF. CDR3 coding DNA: TGTGCCAGCAGTTACTCGAAGGGGGCAGGGGAGACCCAGTACTTC.

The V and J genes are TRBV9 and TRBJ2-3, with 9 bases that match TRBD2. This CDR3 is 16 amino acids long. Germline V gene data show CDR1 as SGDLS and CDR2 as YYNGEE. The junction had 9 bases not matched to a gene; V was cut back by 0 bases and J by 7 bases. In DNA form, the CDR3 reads TGTGCCAGCAGCGTAGATGGTAGCGGGGGTTCAAATACGCAGTATTTT. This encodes CASSVDGSGGSNTQYF. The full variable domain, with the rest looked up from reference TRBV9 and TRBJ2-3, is DSGVTQTPKHLITATGQRVTLRCSPRSGDLSVYWYQQSLDQGLQFLIQYYNGEERAKGNILERFSAQQFPDLHSELNLSSLELGDSALYFCASSVDGSGGSNTQYFGPGTRLTVL.

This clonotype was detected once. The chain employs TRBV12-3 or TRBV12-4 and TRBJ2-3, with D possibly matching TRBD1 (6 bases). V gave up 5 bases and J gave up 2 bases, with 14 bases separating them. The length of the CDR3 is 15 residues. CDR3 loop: CASSRNTGFTDTQYF. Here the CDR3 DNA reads TGTGCCAGCAGTCGAAACACAGGGTTCACAGATACGCAGTATTTT.

CDR3 coding DNA: TGTGCCAGCAGCCAGTACAGATCCCAAGAGACCCAGTACTTC. This sequence encodes CASSQYRSQETQYF. This chain links TRBV3-1 with TRBJ2-5; no clear D. The V and J ends lost 3 bases and 1 base respectively, with 9 bases between them. Germline V lookup: CDR1 LGHDT, CDR2 YNNKEL (reference sequence). There are 14 residues in the CDR3.

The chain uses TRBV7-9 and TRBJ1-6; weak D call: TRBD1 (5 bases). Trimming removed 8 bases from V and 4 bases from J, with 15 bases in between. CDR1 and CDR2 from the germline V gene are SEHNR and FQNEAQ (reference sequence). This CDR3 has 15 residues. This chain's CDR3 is CASGRGGGYNSPLHF. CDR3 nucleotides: TGTGCCAGCGGTCGGGGGGGAGGGTATAATTCACCCCTCCACTTT.

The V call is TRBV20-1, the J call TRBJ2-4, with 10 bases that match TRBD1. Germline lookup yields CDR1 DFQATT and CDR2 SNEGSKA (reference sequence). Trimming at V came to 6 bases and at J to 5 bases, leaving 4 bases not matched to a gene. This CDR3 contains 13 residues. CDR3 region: CSAAGTGENIQYF. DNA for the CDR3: TGCAGTGCCGCCGGGACAGGGGAAAACATTCAGTACTTC.

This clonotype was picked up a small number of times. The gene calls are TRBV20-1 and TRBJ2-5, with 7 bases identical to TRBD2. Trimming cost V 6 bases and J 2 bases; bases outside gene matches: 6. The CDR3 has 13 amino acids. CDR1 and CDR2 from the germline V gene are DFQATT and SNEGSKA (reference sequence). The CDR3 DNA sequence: TGCAGTGCCGAGCGGGGTCCGCAAGAGACCCAGTACTTC. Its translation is CSAERGPQETQYF.

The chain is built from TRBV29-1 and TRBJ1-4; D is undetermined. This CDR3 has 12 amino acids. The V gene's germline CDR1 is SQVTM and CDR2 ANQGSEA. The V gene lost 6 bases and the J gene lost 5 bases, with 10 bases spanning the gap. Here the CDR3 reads CSVRTLNEKLFF. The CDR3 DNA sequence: TGCAGCGTACGGACCTTAAATGAAAAACTGTTTTTT.

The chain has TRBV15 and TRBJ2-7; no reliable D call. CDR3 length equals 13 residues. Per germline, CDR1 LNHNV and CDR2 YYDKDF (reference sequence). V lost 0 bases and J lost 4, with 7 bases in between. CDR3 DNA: TGTGCCACCAGCAGAGAACCCGGTTACGAGCAGTACTTC. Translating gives CATSREPGYEQYF.

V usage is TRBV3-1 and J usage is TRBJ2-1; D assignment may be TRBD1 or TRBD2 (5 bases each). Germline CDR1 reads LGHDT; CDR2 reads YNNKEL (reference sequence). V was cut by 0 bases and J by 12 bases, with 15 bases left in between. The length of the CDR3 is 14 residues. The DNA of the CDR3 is TGTGCCAGCAGCCAAGATCTCACCGGGGCGGGGCAGTTCTTC. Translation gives CASSQDLTGAGQFF.

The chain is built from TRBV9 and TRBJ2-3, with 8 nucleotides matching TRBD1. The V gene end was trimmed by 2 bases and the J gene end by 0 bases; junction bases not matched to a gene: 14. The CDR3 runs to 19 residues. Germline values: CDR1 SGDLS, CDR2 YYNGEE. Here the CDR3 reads CASSVPSGGPIGSTDTQYF. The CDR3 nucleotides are TGTGCCAGCAGCGTGCCTTCAGGGGGCCCAATTGGAAGCACAGATACGCAGTATTTT. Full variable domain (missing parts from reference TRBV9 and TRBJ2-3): DSGVTQTPKHLITATGQRVTLRCSPRSGDLSVYWYQQSLDQGLQFLIQYYNGEERAKGNILERFSAQQFPDLHSELNLSSLELGDSALYFCASSVPSGGPIGSTDTQYFGPGTRLTVL.

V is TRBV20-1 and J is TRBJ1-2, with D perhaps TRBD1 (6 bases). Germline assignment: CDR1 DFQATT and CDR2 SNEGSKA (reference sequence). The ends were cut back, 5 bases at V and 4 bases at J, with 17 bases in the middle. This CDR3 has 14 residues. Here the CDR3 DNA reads TGCAGTGCTGCAGGGGCGAGGGAGTCCTATGGCTACACCTTC. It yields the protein CSAAGARESYGYTF.

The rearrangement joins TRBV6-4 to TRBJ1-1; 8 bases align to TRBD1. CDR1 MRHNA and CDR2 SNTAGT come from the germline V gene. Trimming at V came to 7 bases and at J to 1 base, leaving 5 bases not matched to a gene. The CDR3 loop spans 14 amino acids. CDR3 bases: TGTGCCAGCACTATAGACAGGGGGAACACTGAAGCTTTCTTT. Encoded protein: CASTIDRGNTEAFF.

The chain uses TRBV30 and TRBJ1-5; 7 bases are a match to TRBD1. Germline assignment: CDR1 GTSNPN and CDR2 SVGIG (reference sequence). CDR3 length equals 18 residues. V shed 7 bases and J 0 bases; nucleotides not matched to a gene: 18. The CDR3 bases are TGTGCCTTGGGACAGCATGCAAGATTTGTAAATAGCAATCAGCCCCAGCATTTT. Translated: CALGQHARFVNSNQPQHF. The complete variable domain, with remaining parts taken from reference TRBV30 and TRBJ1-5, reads SQTIHQWPATLVQPVGSPLSLECTVEGTSNPNLYWYRQAAGRGLQLLFYSVGIGQISSEVPQNLSASRPQDRQFILSSKKLLLSDSGFYLCALGQHARFVNSNQPQHFGDGTRLSIL.

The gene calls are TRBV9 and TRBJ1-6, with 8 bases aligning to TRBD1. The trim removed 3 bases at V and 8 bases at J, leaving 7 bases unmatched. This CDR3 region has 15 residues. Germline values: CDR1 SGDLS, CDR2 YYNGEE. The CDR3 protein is CASSGQGLTDSPLHF. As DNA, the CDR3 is TGTGCCAGCAGCGGACAGGGGTTGACCGATTCACCCCTCCACTTT.

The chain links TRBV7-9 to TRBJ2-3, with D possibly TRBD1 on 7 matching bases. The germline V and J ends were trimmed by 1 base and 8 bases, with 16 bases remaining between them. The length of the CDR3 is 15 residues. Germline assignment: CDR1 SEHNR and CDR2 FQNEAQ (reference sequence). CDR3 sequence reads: CASSLDQGGHGTQYF. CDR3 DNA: TGTGCCAGCAGCTTAGACCAGGGGGGCCACGGTACGCAGTATTTT.

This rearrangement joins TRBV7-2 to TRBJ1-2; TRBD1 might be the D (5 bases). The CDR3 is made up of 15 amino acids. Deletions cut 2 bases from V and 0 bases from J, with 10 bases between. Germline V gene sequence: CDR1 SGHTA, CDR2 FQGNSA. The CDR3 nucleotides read TGTGCCAGCAGCTTAACGGGGGGAGCTAACTATGGCTACACCTTC. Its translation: CASSLTGGANYGYTF.

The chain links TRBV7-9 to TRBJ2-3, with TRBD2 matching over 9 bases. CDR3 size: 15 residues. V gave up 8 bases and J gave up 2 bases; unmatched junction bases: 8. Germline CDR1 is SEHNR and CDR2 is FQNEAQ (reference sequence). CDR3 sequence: CASGPTSGTTDTQYF. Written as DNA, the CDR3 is TGTGCCAGCGGCCCGACTAGCGGAACCACAGATACGCAGTATTTT.

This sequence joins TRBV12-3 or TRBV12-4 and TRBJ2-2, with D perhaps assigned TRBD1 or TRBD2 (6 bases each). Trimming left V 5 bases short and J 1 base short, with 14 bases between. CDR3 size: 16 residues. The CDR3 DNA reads TGTGCCAGCAGTCCATGGACAGCGGGGAACACCGGGGAGCTGTTTTTT. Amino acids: CASSPWTAGNTGELFF.

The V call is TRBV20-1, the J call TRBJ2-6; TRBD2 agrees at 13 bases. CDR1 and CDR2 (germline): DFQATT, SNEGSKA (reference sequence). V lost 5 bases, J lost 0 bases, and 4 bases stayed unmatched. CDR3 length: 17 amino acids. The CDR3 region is CSASTSGRFSGANVLTF. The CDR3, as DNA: TGCAGTGCTTCGACTAGCGGGAGGTTCTCTGGGGCCAACGTCCTGACTTTC.

The CDR3 sequence: CASSLALASNYGYTF. CDR3 bases: TGTGCCAGCAGCTTAGCATTGGCCTCTAACTATGGCTACACCTTC. The chain joins TRBV7-8 to TRBJ1-2; D is ambiguous. Trimming took off 0 bases at V and 0 bases at J, with 8 bases between the two ends. The CDR3 contains 15 residues. Germline lookup yields CDR1 SGHVS and CDR2 FQNEAQ.

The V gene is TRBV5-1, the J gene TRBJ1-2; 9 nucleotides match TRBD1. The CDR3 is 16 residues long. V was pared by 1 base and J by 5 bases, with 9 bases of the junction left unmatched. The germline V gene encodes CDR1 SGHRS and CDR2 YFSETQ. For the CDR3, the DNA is TGCGCCAGCAGCTTGAGCCCGGGACAGGGAGATTATGGCTACACCTTC. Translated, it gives CASSLSPGQGDYGYTF.

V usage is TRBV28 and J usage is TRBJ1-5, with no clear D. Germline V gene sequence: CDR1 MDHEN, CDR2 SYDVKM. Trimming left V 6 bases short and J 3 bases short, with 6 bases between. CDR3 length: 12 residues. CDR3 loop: CASRDLNQPQHF. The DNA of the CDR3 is TGTGCCAGCAGGGACCTCAATCAGCCCCAGCATTTT.

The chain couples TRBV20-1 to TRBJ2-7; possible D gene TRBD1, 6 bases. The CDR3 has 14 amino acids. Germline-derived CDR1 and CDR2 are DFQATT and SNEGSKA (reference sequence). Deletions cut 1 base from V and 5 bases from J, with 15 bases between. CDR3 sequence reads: CSARAARGNNEQYF. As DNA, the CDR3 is TGCAGTGCTAGAGCGGCCAGGGGAAATAACGAGCAGTACTTC.